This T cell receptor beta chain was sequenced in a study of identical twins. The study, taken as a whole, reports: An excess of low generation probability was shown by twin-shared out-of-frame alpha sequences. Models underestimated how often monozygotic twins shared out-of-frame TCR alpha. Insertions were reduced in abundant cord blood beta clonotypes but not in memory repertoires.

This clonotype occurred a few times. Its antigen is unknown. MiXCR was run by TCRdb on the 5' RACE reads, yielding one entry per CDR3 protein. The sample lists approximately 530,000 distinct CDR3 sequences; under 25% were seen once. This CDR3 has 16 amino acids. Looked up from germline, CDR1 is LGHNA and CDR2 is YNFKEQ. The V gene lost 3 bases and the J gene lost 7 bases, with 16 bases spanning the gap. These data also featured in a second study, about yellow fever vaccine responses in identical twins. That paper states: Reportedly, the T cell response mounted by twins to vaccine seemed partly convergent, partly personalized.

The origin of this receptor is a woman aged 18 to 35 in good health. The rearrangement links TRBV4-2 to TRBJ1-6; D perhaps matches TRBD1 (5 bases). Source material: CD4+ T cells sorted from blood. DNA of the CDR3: TGTGCCAGCAGCCAGATCGGGGGGGGAGGCAATTCACCCCTCCACTTT. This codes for CASSQIGGGGNSPLHF.